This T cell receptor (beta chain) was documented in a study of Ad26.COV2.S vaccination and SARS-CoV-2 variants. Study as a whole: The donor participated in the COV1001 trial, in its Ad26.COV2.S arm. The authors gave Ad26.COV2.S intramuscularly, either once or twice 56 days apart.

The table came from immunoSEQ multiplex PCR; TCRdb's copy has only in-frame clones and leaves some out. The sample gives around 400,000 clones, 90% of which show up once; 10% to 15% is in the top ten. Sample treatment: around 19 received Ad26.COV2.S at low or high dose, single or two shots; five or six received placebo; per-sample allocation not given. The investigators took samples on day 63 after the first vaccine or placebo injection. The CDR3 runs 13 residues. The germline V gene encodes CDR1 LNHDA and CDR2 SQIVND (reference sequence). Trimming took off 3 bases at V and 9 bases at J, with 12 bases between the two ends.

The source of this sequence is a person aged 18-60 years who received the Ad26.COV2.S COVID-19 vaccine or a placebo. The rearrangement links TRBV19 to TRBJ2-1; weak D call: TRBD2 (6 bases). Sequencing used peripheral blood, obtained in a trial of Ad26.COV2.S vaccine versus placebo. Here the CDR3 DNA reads TGTGCCAGTAGTATGGGGACTGGAACTGAGCAGTTCTTC. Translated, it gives CASSMGTGTEQFF.